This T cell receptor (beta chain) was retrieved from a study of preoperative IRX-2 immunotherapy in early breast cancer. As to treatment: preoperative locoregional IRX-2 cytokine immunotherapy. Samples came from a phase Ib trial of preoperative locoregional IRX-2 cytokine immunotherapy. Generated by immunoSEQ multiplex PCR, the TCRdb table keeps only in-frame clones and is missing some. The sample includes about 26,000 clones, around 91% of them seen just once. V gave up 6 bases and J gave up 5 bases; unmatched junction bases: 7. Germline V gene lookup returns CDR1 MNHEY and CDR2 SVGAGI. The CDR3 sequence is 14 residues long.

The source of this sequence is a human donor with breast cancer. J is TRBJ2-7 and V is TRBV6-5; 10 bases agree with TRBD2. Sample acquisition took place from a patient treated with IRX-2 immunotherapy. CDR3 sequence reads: CASSLGLAEDEQYF. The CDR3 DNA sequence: TGTGCCAGCAGCCTCGGACTAGCGGAAGACGAGCAGTACTTC.